A selection of T cell receptor beta chains follows, all from one sample in a study of T cell repertoires in cytomegalovirus infection. TCRdb processed the reads anew with MiXCR; each CDR3 protein has one entry. The sample has almost 500,000 distinct CDR3 sequences, about 11% seen once. Sequenced: PBMCs. The source of these receptors is a human donor in good health (CMV status not recorded). Some clones in this sample may be carry-over from other donors' samples. Both conserved end residues are part of each CDR3. Part of the rows lack a size; the others show once, few, many or a class for expanded clones.

j_call cdr3_length clone_size v_call cdr3_aa
TRBJ2-2 14 many TRBV6-1 CATGGMESTGELFF
TRBJ2-1 17 many TRBV12-5 CASGLVILLDSYNEQFF
TRBJ1-3 14 many TRBV7-2 CASPHRDSGNTIYF
TRBJ1-1 16 - TRBV5-6 CASSWGQGLVGTEAFF
TRBJ2-3 17 - TRBV7-6 CASSLWGTANLTDTQYF
TRBJ2-5 17 many TRBV7-6 CASSRLGTGVWQETQYF
TRBJ1-2 15 - TRBV3-1 CASSQRGGTAYGYTF
TRBJ2-5 13 many TRBV12-3/TRBV12-4 CASTDLERETQYF
TRBJ1-4 15 few TRBV5-1 CASSLGTGLSEKLFF
TRBJ2-7 15 many TRBV28 CASSPSTGRRYEQYF
TRBJ1-1 13 many TRBV7-9 CASSLDQRGRAFF
TRBJ2-7 10 - TRBV2 CASSGVEQCF
TRBJ1-6 12 many TRBV6-6 CASSYGTELLHF
TRBJ2-1 14 few TRBV19 CATAGSNSYNEQFF
TRBJ2-2 14 few TRBV29-1 CSVGSSMNTGELFF
TRBJ1-1 16 - TRBV5-4 CASSLVGGRRDTEAFF
TRBJ2-1 15 - TRBV6-2/TRBV6-3 CASSYRESVGTGEFF
TRBJ2-7 13 few TRBV6-6 CASRTPTGYEQYF
TRBJ2-1 15 few TRBV7-3 CASSLTSGSENEQFF
TRBJ2-1 18 few TRBV5-1 CASSLGGMSGGSYNEQFF
TRBJ2-1 16 - TRBV2 CASSEAPGLAGNEQFF
TRBJ2-2 14 many TRBV24-1 CATRDGKNTGELFF